Following are 32 T cell receptor beta chains from one sample sequenced in a study of tumor and adjacent non-tumor tissue in lung cancer. RNA was extracted from bulk tissue without any cell sorting. Three rounds of nested PCR, following a modified ARM-PCR protocol, produced the TCRbeta library. TCRdb used MiXCR to reprocess the multiplex PCR reads, holding one entry per CDR3 protein. Counted here are approximately 110,000 distinct CDR3 sequences, 75% occurring once; the ten biggest clones make up around a third. The specimen sequenced was lung tumor tissue. These receptors originate from a woman aged 55-70 years with non-small cell lung cancer.

Remarks on this clonotype: It may be a read error: a sequence one base away is much more abundant. The rearrangement links TRBV5-4 to TRBJ2-5; 10 nucleotides line up with TRBD2. The trim removed 4 bases at V and 7 bases at J, leaving 13 bases unmatched. Germline V CDR1 and CDR2: SGHNT, YYREEE (reference sequence). This CDR3 region has 16 residues. The CDR3 loop reads CASSPDRTSGSVTQYF. CDR3 in DNA: TGTGCCAGCAGCCCTGATAGGACTAGCGGAAGTGTGACCCAGTACTTC.

In this sample, this clonotype turned up a few times. One base away lies a much larger clone, so this may be a sequencing read error. This chain links TRBV11-2 with TRBJ1-4, with D maybe TRBD1 (5 bases). The CDR3 has 14 residues. Germline lookup yields CDR1 SGHAT and CDR2 FQNNGV. V was shortened by 4 bases and J by 9 bases, with 15 bases between the two germline ends. CDR3 residues: CASSSPDPGQKLFF. The CDR3 DNA sequence: TGTGCCAGCAGCTCCCCGGACCCAGGGCAAAAACTGTTTTTT.

V and J are TRBV20-1 and TRBJ1-1; 7 bases match TRBD1. Germline values: CDR1 DFQATT, CDR2 SNEGSKA (reference sequence). The length of the CDR3 is 13 residues. This CDR3 is CTPSIQGIDGAFF. Here the CDR3 DNA reads TGCACTCCATCAATACAGGGGATAGATGGAGCTTTCTTT.

Regarding this clonotype: A junction end diverges from the germline sequence, so it may reflect a read error. This chain's CDR3 is CSARQRNTEALF. The CDR3 DNA follows: TGCAGTGCGAGGCAGAGGAACACTGAAGCTTTATTT. V is TRBV20-1 and J is TRBJ1-1; D gene unclear. Germline V gene sequence: CDR1 DFQATT, CDR2 SNEGSKA (reference sequence). The CDR3 is made up of 12 amino acids.

For this clonotype: A read error may account for a junction end that differs from germline. The chain uses TRBV4-3 and TRBJ2-6; D remains unclear. There are 16 residues in the CDR3. CDR1 LGHNA and CDR2 YSLEER come from the germline V gene. The CDR3 protein is CASSHLQSDGANVLTF. The CDR3 DNA sequence: TGTGCCAGCAGCCATCTACAGAGTGATGGGGCCAACGTCCTGACTTTC.

On this clonotype: A much bigger clone sits one base away, suggesting this may be a read error. The chain links TRBV20-1 to TRBJ1-4; D is perhaps TRBD1 (5 bases). CDR1 and CDR2 from the germline V gene are DFQATT and SNEGSKA (reference sequence). CDR3 length: 13 residues. The CDR3 DNA is TGCAGTACTAGAGAAGGGGCCCAAGAAAAACTGTTTTTT. The encoded protein is CSTREGAQEKLFF.

This clonotype has at least ten counts. This chain joins TRBV11-2 and TRBJ2-7, with TRBD2 matching 11 bases. Trimming at V came to 6 bases and at J to 3 bases, leaving 4 bases not matched to a gene. CDR3 length: 14 amino acids. The germline V gene encodes CDR1 SGHAT and CDR2 FQNNGV. The CDR3 loop is CASSPSGGLYEQYF. The CDR3 DNA sequence: TGTGCCAGCAGTCCTAGCGGGGGGCTCTACGAGCAGTACTTC.

J is TRBJ2-1 and V is TRBV10-3, with 7 bases lining up with TRBD2. The germline CDR1 and CDR2 sequences are ENHRY and SYGVKD. The CDR3 has 17 residues. V dropped 3 bases and J dropped 3; count of bases not matched to a gene: 11. The CDR3 coding sequence is TGTGCCATCAGTGAATCGGGACTAACGGATGGCTACAATGAGCAGTTCTTC. This gives the protein CAISESGLTDGYNEQFF.

A note on this clonotype: This likely comes from a read error, as the CDR3 has no conserved phenylalanine or tryptophan at its end. V gene TRBV28 combines with J gene TRBJ1-5; D unresolved. V was pared by 4 bases and J by 4 bases, with 17 bases between. Germline V gene lookup returns CDR1 MDHEN and CDR2 SYDVKM. The CDR3 extends over 16 amino acids. The CDR3 nucleotides read TGTGCCAGCAGTTACTCTGTGGGGATGGGAAATCAGCCCCAGCATCTT. Residues: CASSYSVGMGNQPQHL.

At least ten counts were recorded for this clonotype. V gene TRBV5-6 combines with J gene TRBJ1-4; D is undetermined. V lost 2 bases, J lost 7 bases, and 18 bases lay in between. The CDR3 covers 16 residues. The germline V gene has CDR1 SGHDT and CDR2 YYEEEE. The CDR3 DNA follows: TGTGCCAGCAGCTTCTTACCGGACGGAGGACCTGAAAAACTGTTTTTT. It codes for CASSFLPDGGPEKLFF.

Concerning this clonotype: A much bigger clone sits one base away, suggesting this may be a read error. The V gene is TRBV4-3, the J gene TRBJ1-6; TRBD1 matches at 11 bases. Losses at the gene ends were 1 base for V and 7 bases for J; bases not matched to a gene: 6. The germline CDR1 and CDR2 sequences are LGHNA and YSLEER. The CDR3 has 17 residues. CDR3 sequence reads: CASSQAWDRGENSPLHF. CDR3 in DNA: TGCGCCAGCAGCCAAGCTTGGGACAGGGGGGAGAATTCACCCCTCCACTTT.

With regard to this clonotype: The CDR3 carries no conserved terminal phenylalanine or tryptophan, so it likely arises from a read error. The DNA is omitted, as the CDR3 cannot be located on it reliably, and the CDR3 follows TCRdb's listing. The rearrangement uses TRBV20-1 and TRBJ2-2. Germline V gene data show CDR1 as DFQATT and CDR2 as SNEGSKA (reference sequence). The CDR3 has 13 residues if both end residues are counted. This CDR3 reads CSAREMNTGELYL.

Note on this clonotype: A junction boundary mismatches the germline segment, possibly from a read error. V and J are TRBV6-2 or TRBV6-3 and TRBJ2-3; possible D gene TRBD2, 6 bases. This CDR3 has 19 residues. CDR1 is MNHEY and CDR2 is SVGEGT in the germline V gene. Here the CDR3 reads CASCYRWGDGRPSTDTQYF. The CDR3 DNA sequence: TGTGCCAGCTGTTACCGATGGGGGGATGGCAGACCCAGCACAGATACGCAGTATTTT.

V and J are TRBV29-1 and TRBJ2-3, with D hard to call. The CDR3 is 10 amino acids. V dropped 2 bases and J dropped 12 bases, with 9 bases sitting between them. Per germline, CDR1 SQVTM and CDR2 ANQGSEA. The CDR3 protein is CSVESVIQYF. In nucleotides, the CDR3 is TGCAGCGTTGAATCAGTCATTCAGTATTTT.

Notes on this clonotype: Given the absence of the conserved phenylalanine or tryptophan at the CDR3 end, a read error is likely. No DNA is shown, since the ends of the CDR3 on it are uncertain; the CDR3 is the one TCRdb lists. The chain couples TRBV14 to TRBJ2-1; the table's TRBD1 call for D was not verified on the DNA. From germline, CDR1 is SGHDN and CDR2 FVKESK. Termini included, the CDR3 measures 15 amino acids. Here the CDR3 reads CASSRTGGGHNELFL.

Details on this clonotype: At one end the junction does not follow the germline gene, possibly because of a read error. The chain links TRBV5-1 to TRBJ2-2; D may be TRBD2 (5 bases). Germline V gene data show CDR1 as SGHRS and CDR2 as YFSETQ. The CDR3 runs 13 residues. The CDR3 loop reads CACSLTESGELFF. CDR3 DNA sequence: TGCGCCTGCAGCTTGACGGAATCCGGGGAACTGTTTTTT.

The gene calls are TRBV4-3 and TRBJ2-4; D is ambiguous. Trimming took 2 bases from V and 5 from J, leaving 13 bases between them. CDR3 length: 15 residues. The germline gives CDR1 LGHNA, CDR2 YSLEER. The CDR3 DNA is TGCGCCAGCAGCCAATTGTGGGTATGGGAAAACATTCAGTACTTC. Translated: CASSQLWVWENIQYF.

This clonotype occurred many times. The J gene is TRBJ1-5, the V gene TRBV20-1; no clear D. Deletions cut 2 bases from V and 9 bases from J, with 23 bases between. Germline loops: CDR1 DFQATT, CDR2 SNEGSKA (reference sequence). The CDR3 contains 16 residues. The DNA for the CDR3 is TGCAGTGCTAGAAGTGGCAGCAACCCCCTAATCACGCCCCAGCATTTT. This translates into CSARSGSNPLITPQHF.

As to this clonotype: Sequence at one end of the junction differs from germline and may be a read error. The CDR3 loop reads CASSLGRPSRDTQYF. CDR3 nucleotides: TGCGCCAGCAGCCTAGGACGGCCTAGCAGAGATACGCAGTATTTT. V is TRBV5-1 and J is TRBJ2-3, with D possibly being TRBD2 (5 bases). Germline V gene lookup returns CDR1 SGHRS and CDR2 YFSETQ. CDR3 length: 15 residues.

With regard to this clonotype: This may stem from a read error, because a much larger clone lies one nucleotide away. The V and J genes are TRBV28 and TRBJ2-5, with a tentative D call TRBD1 (6 bases). CDR3 size: 18 residues. Germline V CDR1 and CDR2: MDHEN, SYDVKM. The CDR3 region has the DNA TGTGCCGGCAGTTCGCACAGGGCGGAAGGGTCTAACCAAGAGACCCAGTACTTC. Translation: CAGSSHRAEGSNQETQYF.

This clonotype has only a few counts. Just one base apart from a much larger clone, this may be a read error. The chain links TRBV19 to TRBJ1-6; 8 bases agree with TRBD1. The J segment lost 7 bases and the V segment lost 9 bases, leaving 14 bases of the junction unmatched. The CDR3 runs to 16 residues. Germline-derived CDR1 and CDR2 are LNHDA and SQIVND (reference sequence). CDR3 coding DNA: TGTGCCAGGAGGCCTCCCGGGACAGGTGGAAATTCACCCCTCCACTTT. This sequence encodes CARRPPGTGGNSPLHF. Variable domain in full (rest from reference TRBV19 and TRBJ1-6): DGGITQSPKYLFRKEGQNVTLSCEQNLNHDAMYWYRQDPGQGLRLIYYSQIVNDFQKGDIAEGYSVSREKKESFPLTVTSAQKNPTAFYLCARRPPGTGGNSPLHFGNGTRLTVT.

A remark on this clonotype: Just one base apart from a much larger clone, this may be a read error. The CDR3 end shows no conserved phenylalanine or tryptophan, and so a read error is likely. The chain uses TRBV5-4 and TRBJ2-7; TRBD2 is a possible D gene (6 bases). This CDR3 region has 14 residues. From germline, CDR1 is SGHNT and CDR2 YYREEE (reference sequence). Trimming took off 4 bases at V and 6 bases at J, with 17 bases between the two ends. CDR3 bases: TGTGCCAGCAGCCGGACCTTAGGGGAGGTCGAGCAGTACTCC. Protein: CASSRTLGEVEQYS.

Points on this clonotype: Being one base from a much bigger clone, this may be a read error. The J gene is TRBJ2-2, the V gene TRBV6-2 or TRBV6-3; maybe TRBD2 (6 bases). Looked up from germline, CDR1 is MNHEY and CDR2 is SVGEGT. Trimming took off 6 bases at V and 7 bases at J, with 12 bases between the two ends. The CDR3 contains 13 residues. This CDR3 reads CASRMGGNGELFF. The CDR3 nucleotides are TGTGCCAGCAGAATGGGGGGTAACGGGGAGCTGTTTTTT.

Note on this clonotype: The germline gene is not matched at one end of the junction; a read error may be the cause. This chain links TRBV5-4 with TRBJ1-1; D gene uncertain. Germline-derived CDR1 and CDR2 are SGHNT and YYREEE (reference sequence). This CDR3 has 13 amino acids. The CDR3 coding sequence is TGCGCCAGCAGCTCCTCATTGAACACTGAAGCTCTCTTT. Protein: CASSSSLNTEALF.

A note on this clonotype: Without the conserved terminal phenylalanine or tryptophan, this CDR3 likely stems from a read error. The rearrangement links TRBV6-1 to TRBJ1-2; no definite D call. Trimming pared 8 bases from V and 6 bases from J, leaving 10 bases between. The CDR3 consists of 11 residues. The germline CDR1 and CDR2 sequences are MNHNS and SASEGT. CDR3: CASSLRDGYTV. For the CDR3, the DNA is TGTGCCAGCTCACTACGAGATGGCTACACCGTC.

With respect to this clonotype: This may be a read error: a much more frequent sequence differs by one nucleotide. The V and J genes are TRBV12-3 or TRBV12-4 and TRBJ1-2; D is perhaps TRBD1 (6 bases). V lost 6 bases, J lost 7 bases, and 18 bases lay in between. This CDR3 is built from 14 residues. The CDR3 loop reads CASSLGGPGIGYTF. CDR3 coding DNA: TGTGCCAGCAGCCTCGGGGGGCCCGGCATTGGCTACACCTTC.

Remarks on this clonotype: A junction boundary mismatches the germline segment, possibly from a read error. J is TRBJ2-1 and V is TRBV6-5; 11 bases are a match to TRBD2. The germline gives CDR1 MNHEY, CDR2 SVGAGI. The CDR3 runs 15 residues. CDR3 DNA: TGTGCCAGCCGAAAACTAGCGGGGGTACACAATGAGCAGTCCTTC. Translation gives CASRKLAGVHNEQSF.

The chain has TRBV7-2 and TRBJ2-7; a weak D match, TRBD1 (5 bases). V lost 3 bases and J 2 bases, leaving 17 bases between the germline ends. This CDR3 has 16 residues. Per germline, CDR1 SGHTA and CDR2 FQGNSA. The CDR3 nucleotides are TGTGCCAGCAGCTTCAGGGCTGGCAGCGTCACCTACGAGCAGTACTTC. It specifies CASSFRAGSVTYEQYF. The whole variable domain, remainder taken from reference TRBV7-2 and TRBJ2-7, is GAGVSQSPSNKVTEKGKDVELRCDPISGHTALYWYRQSLGQGLEFLIYFQGNSAPDKSGLPSDRFSAERTGGSVSTLTIQRTQQEDSAVYLCASSFRAGSVTYEQYFGPGTRLTVT.

A word on this clonotype: Because the CDR3 is missing its conserved closing phenylalanine or tryptophan, this is likely a read error. No DNA is shown, since the ends of the CDR3 on it are uncertain; the CDR3 is the one TCRdb lists. This rearrangement joins TRBV11-2 to TRBJ2-3; the D call of TRBD1 is as the table states it, not checked on the DNA. Germline assignment: CDR1 SGHAT and CDR2 FQNNGV. The length of the CDR3 is 14 amino acids, counting both ends. This chain's CDR3 is CASSSNRGLDTHYL.

Remarks on this clonotype: At one boundary the junction diverges from the germline segment, which might be a read error. The chain recombines TRBV5-1 with TRBJ2-3, with D hard to call. Germline V gives CDR1 SGHRS, CDR2 YFSETQ. This CDR3 region has 14 residues. In DNA, the CDR3 is TGCACCAGCAGCTGGAAAAAGAGCACAGATACGCAGTATTTT. Residues: CTSSWKKSTDTQYF.

At least ten counts were recorded for this clonotype. V is TRBV29-1 and J is TRBJ2-7; D possibly corresponds to TRBD2 (5 bases). V dropped 7 bases and J dropped 3 bases, with 16 bases sitting between them. CDR1 and CDR2 from the germline V gene are SQVTM and ANQGSEA. This CDR3 has 13 amino acids. The CDR3 reads CSAQTGNLYEQYF. CDR3 bases: TGCAGCGCCCAAACCGGGAATCTCTACGAGCAGTACTTC.

Points on this clonotype: A read error may produce the germline difference seen at one junction end. The V call is TRBV10-3, the J call TRBJ1-5; D gene uncertain. The CDR3 consists of 13 residues. Germline loops: CDR1 ENHRY, CDR2 SYGVKD. In DNA, the CDR3 is TGTGCCATCGCGGTGTGTAGCAATCAGCCCCAGCACTTT. This gives the protein CAIAVCSNQPQHF.